One T cell receptor beta chain is described in this entry. This sample was taken from a study of blood T cell repertoires in COVID-19. Looking at the study overall: The cDNA or gDNA used as material had been derived from T cells, B-cell-depleted T cells, or PBMCs.

Measured with immunoSEQ multiplex PCR; TCRdb has only the in-frame clones, and not every one. The sample yields approximately 89,000 clones, about 80% seen once. Germline V lookup: CDR1 SGHNT, CDR2 YYREEE (reference sequence). The CDR3 length is 12 residues. The V call is TRBV5-4, the J call TRBJ2-7, with 11 nucleotides matching TRBD1. This TCR was sampled from a woman older than 75 with acute or convalescent COVID-19. The sample was peripheral blood. In DNA, the CDR3 is TGTGCAGCCGGGACAGGGGGCTACGAGCAGTACTTC. Protein sequence: CAAGTGGYEQYF. Supplemented by reference TRBV5-4 and TRBJ2-7, the full variable domain reads ETGVTQSPTHLIKTRGQQVTLRCSSQSGHNTVSWYQQALGQGPQFIFQYYREEENGRGNFPPRFSGLQFPNYSSELNVNALELDDSALYLCAAGTGGYEQYFGPGTRLTVT.